This TCR beta chain originates from a study of shared clonotypes between healthy human individuals. The study's findings and limits: Naive subsets tended to show greater estimated richness than memory subsets. Researchers sampled only blood; tissue repertoires likely differ.

CDR3 length: 16 residues. The J segment lost 5 bases and the V segment lost 0 bases, leaving 8 bases of the junction unmatched. The germline V gene has CDR1 SGHRS and CDR2 YFSETQ. With regard to this clone: As yet, its antigen is unknown.

The protocol was immunoSEQ multiplex PCR, while the TCRdb copy is restricted to in-frame clones and leaves out a portion. The repertoire holds 1,100,000 or so clones, with about 80% as singletons. Donors, without exception, were Caucasian adults residing in Nashville, Tennessee. The chain is built from TRBV5-1 and TRBJ2-1, with 7 bases fitting TRBD1. The TCR sequence derives from a man younger than 30 in good health. Some clones in this sample may be carry-over from other donors' samples. Sequencing was carried out using memory CD4+ T cells from PBMCs. As to subset: CD45RA-negative fraction. The chain's CDR3 is CASSLGDSSTHNEQFF. CDR3 bases: TGCGCCAGCAGCTTGGGGGACAGTAGCACCCACAATGAGCAGTTCTTC. Full variable domain (outside the CDR3, taken from reference TRBV5-1 and TRBJ2-1): KAGVTQTPRYLIKTRGQQVTLSCSPISGHRSVSWYQQTPGQGLQFLFEYFSETQRNKGNFPGRFSGRQFSNSRSEMNVSTLELGDSALYLCASSLGDSSTHNEQFFGPGTRLTVL.